These 21 T cell receptor beta chains came from one sample sequenced in a study of early T cells in non-severe SARS-CoV-2 infection. TCRdb itself ran the 5' RACE reads through MiXCR, one entry per CDR3 protein. The sample lists about 48,000 distinct CDR3 sequences; about 7.8% were seen once. Sequences were obtained from whole blood. Receptors originate from an adult who was a healthcare worker with PCR-confirmed SARS-CoV-2 infection or an uninfected control (not recorded which).

The table lists this clonotype with many counts. V is TRBV4-1 and J is TRBJ2-2; possibly TRBD1 for D (6 bases). Germline lookup yields CDR1 MGHRA and CDR2 YSYEKL. Trimming removed 2 bases at V and 7 bases at J, with 14 bases between. The CDR3 runs 15 residues. CDR3 in amino acids: CASSQYGTTNGELFF. The CDR3 bases are TGCGCCAGCAGCCAATACGGGACAACTAACGGGGAGCTGTTTTTT.

This clonotype turned up a few times. The V call is TRBV7-8, the J call TRBJ1-6, with D perhaps matching TRBD1 (6 bases). Germline lookup yields CDR1 SGHVS and CDR2 FQNEAQ. Trimming took off 1 base at V and 5 bases at J, with 9 bases between the two ends. The CDR3 loop spans 15 amino acids. CDR3 DNA: TGTGCCAGCAGCTTAGACAGGGTCGATAATTCACCCCTCCACTTT. Translation gives CASSLDRVDNSPLHF.

This sequence joins TRBV11-2 and TRBJ2-3, with a tentative D call TRBD2 (7 bases). The germline CDR1 and CDR2 sequences are SGHAT and FQNNGV. Trimming left V 3 bases short and J 2 bases short, with 18 bases between. The CDR3 covers 17 residues. CDR3 DNA sequence: TGTGCCAGCAGCTTCCCTGGAGGGGGGGCGTTCACAGATACGCAGTATTTT. Translating gives CASSFPGGGAFTDTQYF.

In its sample, this clonotype was seen many times. The CDR3 DNA follows: TGTGCCAGCATTAAAAGAACCGGGGCAACTGAAGCTTTCTTT. This codes for CASIKRTGATEAFF. V gene TRBV12-3 or TRBV12-4 combines with J gene TRBJ1-1; TRBD1 might be the D (5 bases). The CDR3 extends over 14 amino acids. Trimming pared 7 bases from V and 5 bases from J, leaving 17 bases between.

The rearrangement links TRBV3-1 to TRBJ1-1; D remains ambiguous. The V gene's germline CDR1 is LGHDT and CDR2 YNNKEL (reference sequence). This CDR3 is built from 14 residues. V lost 3 bases and J 10 bases, leaving 18 bases between the germline ends. CDR3 protein: CASSHRTSVVSAFF. The CDR3 DNA follows: TGTGCCAGCAGCCATCGGACCTCGGTAGTCTCAGCTTTCTTT.

This clonotype has a handful of counts. The chain employs TRBV4-1 and TRBJ1-1, with D maybe TRBD1 (5 bases). V lost 2 bases and J lost 8, with 9 bases in between. The CDR3 length is 12 residues. The V gene's germline CDR1 is MGHRA and CDR2 YSYEKL. CDR3 residues: CASSQSGAEAFF. The DNA of the CDR3 is TGCGCCAGCAGCCAAAGCGGGGCCGAAGCTTTCTTT.

This clonotype was counted at least ten times. The chain joins TRBV5-1 to TRBJ1-2, with unresolved D. Germline CDR1 reads SGHRS; CDR2 reads YFSETQ. V lost 1 base and J 2 bases, leaving 6 bases between the germline ends. This CDR3 contains 13 residues. The CDR3 loop reads CASSLTENYGYTF. CDR3 coding DNA: TGCGCCAGCAGCTTGACAGAGAACTATGGCTACACCTTC.

J is TRBJ2-7 and V is TRBV28, with 7 bases aligning to TRBD2. CDR1 is MDHEN and CDR2 is SYDVKM in the germline V gene. This CDR3 region has 16 residues. Losses at the gene ends were 7 bases for V and 0 bases for J; bases not matched to a gene: 12. Here the CDR3 reads CASTLGGAESSYEQYF. CDR3 nucleotide sequence: TGTGCCAGCACCTTGGGAGGGGCCGAGAGCTCCTACGAGCAGTACTTC.

This clonotype was counted many times. The chain links TRBV29-1 to TRBJ2-1; TRBD1 matches at 7 bases. Germline assignment: CDR1 SQVTM and CDR2 ANQGSEA. CDR3 length: 12 residues. V dropped 7 bases and J dropped 6; count of bases not matched to a gene: 6. Written as DNA, the CDR3 is TGCAGCGCCGCTGGACAGGTCAATGAGCAGTTCTTC. This translates into CSAAGQVNEQFF.

This clonotype has at least ten counts. V gene TRBV9 combines with J gene TRBJ2-1; TRBD2 agrees at 7 bases. With V trimmed by 4 bases and J by 3 bases, 10 bases remained unmatched. This CDR3 contains 16 residues. Per the germline V gene, CDR1 is SGDLS and CDR2 is YYNGEE. The CDR3 sequence is CASSTGERGFYNEQFF. In nucleotides, the CDR3 is TGTGCCAGCAGCACCGGTGAGCGGGGATTCTACAATGAGCAGTTCTTC.

This clonotype was seen repeatedly, ten times or more. This chain connects TRBV9 to TRBJ2-5; D is unclear. The CDR3 has 13 residues. The germline V gene encodes CDR1 SGDLS and CDR2 YYNGEE. V lost 0 bases, J lost 6 bases, and 9 bases lay in between. CDR3 sequence: CASSVEGGKTQYF. As DNA, the CDR3 is TGTGCCAGCAGCGTAGAGGGTGGGAAGACCCAGTACTTC.

The chain carries TRBV5-1 and TRBJ2-7; 9 bases align to TRBD1. The V segment lost 2 bases and the J segment 0 bases; nucleotides outside the gene matches: 3. Germline CDR1 is SGHRS and CDR2 is YFSETQ. The CDR3 is 15 amino acids. This CDR3 is CASSLGTGSSYEQYF. The DNA for the CDR3 is TGCGCCAGCAGCTTAGGGACAGGGTCCTCCTACGAGCAGTACTTC.

This clonotype came up a few times. This may be a read error, as it is one base from a much larger clone. V gene TRBV12-3 or TRBV12-4 combines with J gene TRBJ2-3, with D possibly matching TRBD2 (6 bases). The CDR3 runs to 17 residues. In DNA form, the CDR3 reads TGTGCCAGCAGTCCCACCATAGCGCTAACTAGCACAGATATGCAGTATTTT. This encodes CASSPTIALTSTDMQYF.

V and J are TRBV28 and TRBJ2-1; TRBD2 matches at 8 bases. The CDR3 sequence is 16 residues long. The V gene's germline CDR1 is MDHEN and CDR2 SYDVKM. J gave up 5 bases and V 6 bases, and 12 bases lay outside the gene matches. In DNA form, the CDR3 reads TGTGCCAGCAGAACCCGCTGGCGGGGGGCAGACAATGAGCAGTTCTTC. This gives the protein CASRTRWRGADNEQFF.

This clonotype was found a few times. The chain combines TRBV7-2 with TRBJ2-5; D not certain. Germline V CDR1 and CDR2: SGHTA, FQGNSA. V shed 2 bases and J shed 5 bases, with 15 bases lying between them. The CDR3 runs 15 residues. The CDR3 sequence is CASSLFQVIVETQYF. The CDR3 DNA sequence: TGTGCCAGCAGCTTATTTCAGGTCATCGTGGAGACCCAGTACTTC.

Ten or more counts support this clonotype. The genes are TRBV20-1 and TRBJ2-1, with TRBD1 matching over 7 bases. CDR3 length: 16 amino acids. V trimming: 1 base; J trimming: 4 bases; junction bases outside the gene matches: 10. Germline loops: CDR1 DFQATT, CDR2 SNEGSKA (reference sequence). The CDR3 protein is CSARVVAGGRYNEQFF. The DNA of the CDR3 is TGCAGTGCTAGAGTGGTCGCAGGGGGTAGGTACAATGAGCAGTTCTTC.

This clonotype was observed at least ten times. CDR3: CASRASGRTDTQYF. In DNA form, the CDR3 reads TGTGCCAGTAGGGCCAGCGGACGCACAGATACGCAGTATTTT. The rearrangement links TRBV19 to TRBJ2-3, with D perhaps matching TRBD2 (5 bases). This CDR3 has 14 amino acids. V lost 6 bases and J lost 1, with 11 bases in between. CDR1 and CDR2 from the germline V gene are LNHDA and SQIVND (reference sequence).

This clonotype was observed many times. The chain couples TRBV6-1 to TRBJ1-4; TRBD1 aligns across 7 bases. Germline-derived CDR1 and CDR2 are MNHNS and SASEGT. V shed 1 base, J shed 8 bases, and the junction held 4 bases outside the gene matches. The CDR3 length is 14 residues. CDR3 bases: TGTGCCAGCAGTGAAGGACAGGGCGGGGAAAAACTGTTTTTT. Amino acid sequence: CASSEGQGGEKLFF.

The J gene is TRBJ1-1, the V gene TRBV7-9; the D gene is possibly TRBD1 (5 bases). Trimming shortened V by 1 base and J by 5 bases, and 11 bases separated the two germline ends. From germline, CDR1 is SEHNR and CDR2 FQNEAQ (reference sequence). The length of the CDR3 is 14 residues. The CDR3 DNA follows: TGTGCCAGCAGCTTAGAGTTTCGGGGGACTGAAGCTTTCTTT. It yields the protein CASSLEFRGTEAFF.

In its sample, this clonotype was seen many times. The rearrangement joins TRBV27 to TRBJ1-1; 10 positions agree with TRBD1. Per the germline V gene, CDR1 is MNHEY and CDR2 is SMNVEV (reference sequence). CDR3 length: 14 amino acids. The ends lost 6 bases at V and 4 bases at J; junction bases unmatched: 5. The CDR3 region is CASSKTGGLTEAFF. The CDR3 nucleotides are TGTGCCAGCAGCAAGACAGGGGGCCTCACTGAAGCTTTCTTT.

This clonotype came up many times. The CDR3 loop is CASRVTSGTDTQYF. The CDR3 DNA follows: TGTGCCAGCAGGGTGACTAGCGGCACAGATACGCAGTATTTT. The V call is TRBV6-1, the J call TRBJ2-3; 8 bases align to TRBD2. The CDR3 sequence is 14 residues long. After removal of 6 bases from V and 1 base from J, the junction contained 3 bases not matched to a gene. Germline values: CDR1 MNHNS, CDR2 SASEGT.